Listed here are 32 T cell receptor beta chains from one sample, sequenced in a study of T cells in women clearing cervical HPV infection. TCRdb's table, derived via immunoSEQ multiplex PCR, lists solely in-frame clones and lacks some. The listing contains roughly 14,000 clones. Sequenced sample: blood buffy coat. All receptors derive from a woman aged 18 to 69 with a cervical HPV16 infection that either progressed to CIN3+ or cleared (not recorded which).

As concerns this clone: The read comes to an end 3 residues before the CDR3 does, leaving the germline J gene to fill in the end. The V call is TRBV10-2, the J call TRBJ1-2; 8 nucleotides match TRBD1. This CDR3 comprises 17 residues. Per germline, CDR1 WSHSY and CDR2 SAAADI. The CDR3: CASSYQPPGTGSPDYTF. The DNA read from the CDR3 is TGCGCCAGCAGTTATCAGCCCCCCGGGACAGGATCCCCCGAC.

CDR3 loop: CASSQNQGGNYGYTF. CDR3 DNA (partial): TGTGCCAGCAGTCAGAATCAAGGGGGAAACTATGGC. The V call is TRBV2, the J call TRBJ1-2; D might be TRBD1 (6 bases). The DNA ends 3 residues before the CDR3 does, and the rest of the CDR3 is filled in from the germline J gene. The V gene lost 5 bases and the J gene lost 2 bases, with 15 bases spanning the gap. The germline V gene encodes CDR1 SNHLY and CDR2 FYNNEI. CDR3 length equals 15 residues.

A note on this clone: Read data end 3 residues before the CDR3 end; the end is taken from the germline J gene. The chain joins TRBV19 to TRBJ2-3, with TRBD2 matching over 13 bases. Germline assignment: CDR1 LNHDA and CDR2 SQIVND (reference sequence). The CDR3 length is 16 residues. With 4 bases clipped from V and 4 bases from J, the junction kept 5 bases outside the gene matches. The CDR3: CASSKTSGGPSDTQYF. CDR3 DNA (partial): TGTGCCAGTAGTAAGACTAGCGGGGGGCCATCAGATACG.

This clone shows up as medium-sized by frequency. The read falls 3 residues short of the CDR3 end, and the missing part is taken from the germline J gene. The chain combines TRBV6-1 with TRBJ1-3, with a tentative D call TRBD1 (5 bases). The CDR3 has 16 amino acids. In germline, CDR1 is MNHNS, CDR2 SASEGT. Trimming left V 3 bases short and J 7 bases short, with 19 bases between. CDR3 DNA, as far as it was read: TGTGCCAGCAGTGAGGTATACCGGGGGGATGGGAACACC. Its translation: CASSEVYRGDGNT. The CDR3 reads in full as CASSEVYRGDGNTIYF.

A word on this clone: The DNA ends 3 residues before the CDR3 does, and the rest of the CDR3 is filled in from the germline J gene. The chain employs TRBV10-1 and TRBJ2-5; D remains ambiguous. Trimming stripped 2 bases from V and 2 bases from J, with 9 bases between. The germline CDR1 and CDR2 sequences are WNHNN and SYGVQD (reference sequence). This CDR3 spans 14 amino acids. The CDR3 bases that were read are TGCGCCAGCAGTGAGAGAGACAAACAAGAGACC. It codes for CASSERDKQET. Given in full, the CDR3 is CASSERDKQETQYF.

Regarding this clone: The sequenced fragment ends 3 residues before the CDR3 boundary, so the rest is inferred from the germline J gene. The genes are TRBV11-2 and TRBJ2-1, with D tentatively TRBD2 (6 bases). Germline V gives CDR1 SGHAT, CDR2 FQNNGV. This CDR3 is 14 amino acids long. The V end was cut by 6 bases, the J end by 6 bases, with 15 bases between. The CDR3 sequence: CASRGTSSFNEQFF. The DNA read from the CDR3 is TGTGCCAGCAGGGGTACTAGCTCTTTCAATGAG.

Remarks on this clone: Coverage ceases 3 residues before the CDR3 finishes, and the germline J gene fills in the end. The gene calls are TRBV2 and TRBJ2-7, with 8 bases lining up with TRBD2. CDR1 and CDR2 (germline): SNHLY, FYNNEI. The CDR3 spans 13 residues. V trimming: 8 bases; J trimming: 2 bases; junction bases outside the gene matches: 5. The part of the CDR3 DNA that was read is TGTGCCAGCCGGGGGGGGGTTACCTACGAG. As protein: CASRGGVTYE. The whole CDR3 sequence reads CASRGGVTYEQYF.

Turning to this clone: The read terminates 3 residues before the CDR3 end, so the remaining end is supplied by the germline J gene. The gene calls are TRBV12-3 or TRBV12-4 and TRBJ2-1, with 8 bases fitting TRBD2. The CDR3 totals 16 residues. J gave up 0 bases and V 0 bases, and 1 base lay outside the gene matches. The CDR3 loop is CASSLARGGSYNEQFF. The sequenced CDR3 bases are TGTGCCAGCAGTTTAGCCCGGGGGGGCTCCTACAATGAG.

CDR3 bases read: TGCGCCAGCAGCCCAACCCCGGGGAACAACGGAAACACC. Translated, it gives CASSPTPGNNGNT. The entire CDR3 protein is CASSPTPGNNGNTIYF. This chain links TRBV4-1 with TRBJ1-3; D gene unclear. The read finishes 3 residues shy of the CDR3 end, and the germline J gene is used to complete it. V lost 4 bases to trimming and J lost 4 bases, with 17 bases between them. Germline values: CDR1 MGHRA, CDR2 YSYEKL. The CDR3 runs to 16 residues.

Incomplete CDR3 DNA: TGTGCCAGCAGCTTAGATCAGGGGCCACCC. As protein: CASSLDQGPP. The full CDR3 reads CASSLDQGPPLHF. This rearrangement joins TRBV7-2 to TRBJ1-6; TRBD1 is a possible D gene (6 bases). The CDR3 end falls 3 residues outside the read, so it is completed with the germline J gene. The CDR3 consists of 13 residues. CDR1 and CDR2 (germline): SGHTA, FQGNSA. V was clipped by 1 base and J by 11 bases, with 9 bases between them.

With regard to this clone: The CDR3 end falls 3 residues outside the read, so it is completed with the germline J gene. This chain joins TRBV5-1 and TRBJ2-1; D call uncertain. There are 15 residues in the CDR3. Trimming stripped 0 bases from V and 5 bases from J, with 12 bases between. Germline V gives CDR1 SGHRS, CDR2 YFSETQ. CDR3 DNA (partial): TGCGCCAGCAGCTTGGTTTCCTCCCCCGACAATGAG. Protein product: CASSLVSSPDNE. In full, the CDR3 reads CASSLVSSPDNEQFF.

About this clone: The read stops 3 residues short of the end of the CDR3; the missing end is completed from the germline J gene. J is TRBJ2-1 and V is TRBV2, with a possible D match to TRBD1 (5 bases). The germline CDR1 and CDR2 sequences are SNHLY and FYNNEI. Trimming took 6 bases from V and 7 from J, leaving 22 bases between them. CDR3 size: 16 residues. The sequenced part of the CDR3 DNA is TGTGCCAGCAGCGAAATCCCACTGGGGCGCTTAAATGAG. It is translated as CASSEIPLGRLNE. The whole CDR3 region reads CASSEIPLGRLNEQFF.

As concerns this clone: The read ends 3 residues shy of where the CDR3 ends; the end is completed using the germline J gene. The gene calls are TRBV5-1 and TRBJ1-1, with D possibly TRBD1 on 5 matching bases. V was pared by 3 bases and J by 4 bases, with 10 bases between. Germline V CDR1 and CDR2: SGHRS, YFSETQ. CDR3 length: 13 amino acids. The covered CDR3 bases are TGCGCCAGCAGCTCGGGAGGGGCCACTGAA. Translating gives CASSSGGATE. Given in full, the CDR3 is CASSSGGATEAFF.

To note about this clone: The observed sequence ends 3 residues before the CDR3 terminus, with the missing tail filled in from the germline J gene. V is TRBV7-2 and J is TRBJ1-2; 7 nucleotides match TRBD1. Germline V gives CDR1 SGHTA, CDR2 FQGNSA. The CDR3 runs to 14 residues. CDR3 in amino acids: CASGPDMGTDTYTF. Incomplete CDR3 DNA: TGTGCCAGCGGACCGGACATGGGGACAGATACC.

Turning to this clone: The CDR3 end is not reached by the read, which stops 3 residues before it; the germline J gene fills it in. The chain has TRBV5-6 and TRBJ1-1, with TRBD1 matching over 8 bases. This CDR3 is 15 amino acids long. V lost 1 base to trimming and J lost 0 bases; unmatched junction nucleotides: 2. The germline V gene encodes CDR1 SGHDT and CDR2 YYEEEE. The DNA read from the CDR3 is TGTGCCAGCAGCTTGAGGGACAGGTTGAACACTGAA. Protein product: CASSLRDRLNTE. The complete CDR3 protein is CASSLRDRLNTEAFF. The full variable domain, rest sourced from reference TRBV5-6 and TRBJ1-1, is DAGVTQSPTHLIKTRGQQVTLRCSPKSGHDTVSWYQQALGQGPQFIFQYYEEEERQRGNFPDRFSGHQFPNYSSELNVNALLLGDSALYLCASSLRDRLNTEAFFGQGTRLTVV.

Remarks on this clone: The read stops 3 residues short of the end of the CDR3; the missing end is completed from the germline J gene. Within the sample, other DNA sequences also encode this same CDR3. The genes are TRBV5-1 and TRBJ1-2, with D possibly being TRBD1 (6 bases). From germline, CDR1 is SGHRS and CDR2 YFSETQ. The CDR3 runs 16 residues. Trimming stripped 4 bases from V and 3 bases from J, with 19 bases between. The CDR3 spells CASSPGGAWGDYGYTF. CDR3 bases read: TGCGCCAGCAGCCCCGGGGGGGCCTGGGGGGACTATGGC.

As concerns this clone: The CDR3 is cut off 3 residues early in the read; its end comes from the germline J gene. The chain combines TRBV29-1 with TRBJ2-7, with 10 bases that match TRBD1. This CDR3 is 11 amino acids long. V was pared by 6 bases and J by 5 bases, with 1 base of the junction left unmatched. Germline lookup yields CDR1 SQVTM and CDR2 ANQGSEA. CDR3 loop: CSVGTGDEQYF. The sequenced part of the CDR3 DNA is TGCAGCGTCGGGACAGGGGACGAG.

This CDR3 reads CASSSGGPTEAFF. The part of the CDR3 DNA that was read is TGTGCCAGTAGTAGCGGGGGTCCCACTGAA. The genes are TRBV19 and TRBJ1-1; D may be TRBD1 (5 bases). The CDR3 end falls 3 residues outside the read, so it is completed with the germline J gene. The CDR3 is 13 residues long. Looked up from germline, CDR1 is LNHDA and CDR2 is SQIVND (reference sequence). V lost 4 bases and J 4 bases, leaving 10 bases between the germline ends.

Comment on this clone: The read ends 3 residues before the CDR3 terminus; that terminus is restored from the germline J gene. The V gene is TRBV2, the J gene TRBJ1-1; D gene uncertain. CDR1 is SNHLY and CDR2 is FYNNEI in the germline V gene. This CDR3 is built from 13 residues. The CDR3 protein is CASSEARESKAFF. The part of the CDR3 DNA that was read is TGTGCCAGCAGTGAAGCGCGGGAGTCGAAG.

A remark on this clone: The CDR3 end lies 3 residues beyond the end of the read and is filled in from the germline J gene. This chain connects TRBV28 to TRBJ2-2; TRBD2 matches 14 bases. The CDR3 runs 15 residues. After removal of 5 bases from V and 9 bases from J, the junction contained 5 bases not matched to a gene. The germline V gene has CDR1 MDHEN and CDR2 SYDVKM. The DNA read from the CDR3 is TGTGCCAGCAGTCGGACTAGCGGGGGGCTACGGGAG. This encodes CASSRTSGGLRE. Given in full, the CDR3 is CASSRTSGGLRELFF. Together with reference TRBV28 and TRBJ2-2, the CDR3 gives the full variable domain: DVKVTQSSRYLVKRTGEKVFLECVQDMDHENMFWYRQDPGLGLRLIYFSYDVKMKEKGDIPEGYSVSREKKERFSLILESASTNQTSMYLCASSRTSGGLRELFFGEGSRLTVL.

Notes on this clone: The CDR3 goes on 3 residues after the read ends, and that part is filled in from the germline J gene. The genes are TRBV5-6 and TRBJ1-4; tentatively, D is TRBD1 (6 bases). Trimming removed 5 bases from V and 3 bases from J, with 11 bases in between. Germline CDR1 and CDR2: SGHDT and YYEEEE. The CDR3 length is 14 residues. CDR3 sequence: CASRKQGPNEKLFF. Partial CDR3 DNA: TGTGCCAGCAGGAAACAGGGTCCTAATGAAAAA.

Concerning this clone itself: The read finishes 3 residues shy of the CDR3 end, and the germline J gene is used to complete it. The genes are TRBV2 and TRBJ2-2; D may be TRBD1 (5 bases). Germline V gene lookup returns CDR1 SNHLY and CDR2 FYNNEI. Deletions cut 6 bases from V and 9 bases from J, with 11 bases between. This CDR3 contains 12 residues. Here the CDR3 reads CASRYDSRELFF. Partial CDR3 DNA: TGTGCCAGCAGATACGACAGCCGGGAG.

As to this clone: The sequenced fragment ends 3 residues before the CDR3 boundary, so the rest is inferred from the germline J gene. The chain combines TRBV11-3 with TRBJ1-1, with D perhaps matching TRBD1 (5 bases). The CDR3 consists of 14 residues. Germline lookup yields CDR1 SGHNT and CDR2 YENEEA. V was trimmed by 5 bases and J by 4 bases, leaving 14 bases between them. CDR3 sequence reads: CASSPRTGGTEAFF. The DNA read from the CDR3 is TGTGCCAGCAGCCCTAGGACCGGGGGCACTGAA. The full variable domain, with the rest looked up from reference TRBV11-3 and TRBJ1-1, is EAGVVQSPRYKIIEKKQPVAFWCNPISGHNTLYWYLQNLGQGPELLIRYENEEAVDDSQLPKDRFSAERLKGVDSTLKIQPAELGDSAVYLCASSPRTGGTEAFFGQGTRLTVV.

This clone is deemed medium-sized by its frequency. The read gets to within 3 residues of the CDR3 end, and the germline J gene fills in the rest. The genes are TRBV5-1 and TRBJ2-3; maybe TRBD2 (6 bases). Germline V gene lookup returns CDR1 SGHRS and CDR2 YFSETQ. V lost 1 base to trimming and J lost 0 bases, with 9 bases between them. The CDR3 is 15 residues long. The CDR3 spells CASSLSSGSTDTQYF. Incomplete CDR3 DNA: TGCGCCAGCAGCTTGAGTAGCGGTAGCACAGATACG.

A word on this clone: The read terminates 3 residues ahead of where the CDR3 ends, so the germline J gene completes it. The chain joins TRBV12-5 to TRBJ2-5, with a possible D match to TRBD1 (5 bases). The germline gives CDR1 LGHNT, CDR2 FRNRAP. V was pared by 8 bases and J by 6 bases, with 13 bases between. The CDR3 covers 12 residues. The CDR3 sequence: CASSPRAKTQYF. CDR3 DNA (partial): TGTGCTAGTAGTCCCAGGGCGAAGACC. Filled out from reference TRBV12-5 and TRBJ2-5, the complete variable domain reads DARVTQTPRHKVTEMGQEVTMRCQPILGHNTVFWYRQTMMQGLELLAYFRNRAPLDDSGMPKDRFSAEMPDATLATLKIQPSEPRDSAVYFCASSPRAKTQYFGPGTRLLVL.

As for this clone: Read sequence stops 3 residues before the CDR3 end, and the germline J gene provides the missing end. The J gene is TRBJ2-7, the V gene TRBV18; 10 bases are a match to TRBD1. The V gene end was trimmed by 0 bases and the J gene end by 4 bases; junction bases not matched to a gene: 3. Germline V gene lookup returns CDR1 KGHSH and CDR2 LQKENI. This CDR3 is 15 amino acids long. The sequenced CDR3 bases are TGTGCCAGCTCACCACCGGGACAGGGGTTTTACGAG. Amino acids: CASSPPGQGFYE. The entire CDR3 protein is CASSPPGQGFYEQYF.

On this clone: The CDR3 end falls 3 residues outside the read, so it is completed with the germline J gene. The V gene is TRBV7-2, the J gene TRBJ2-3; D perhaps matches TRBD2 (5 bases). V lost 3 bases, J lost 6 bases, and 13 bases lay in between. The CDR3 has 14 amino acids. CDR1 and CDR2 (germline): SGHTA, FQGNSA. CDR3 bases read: TGTGCCAGCAGCTTCGGCGGGTCGGCGGATACG. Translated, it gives CASSFGGSADT. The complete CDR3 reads CASSFGGSADTQYF.

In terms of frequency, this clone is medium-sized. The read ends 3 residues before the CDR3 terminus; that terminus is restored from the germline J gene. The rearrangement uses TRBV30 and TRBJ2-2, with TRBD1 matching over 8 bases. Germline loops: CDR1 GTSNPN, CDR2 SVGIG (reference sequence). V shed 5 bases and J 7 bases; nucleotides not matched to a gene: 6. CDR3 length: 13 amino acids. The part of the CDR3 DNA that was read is TGTGCCTGGGGACAGGGCTTGATCGGGGAG. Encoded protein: CAWGQGLIGE. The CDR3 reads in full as CAWGQGLIGELFF.

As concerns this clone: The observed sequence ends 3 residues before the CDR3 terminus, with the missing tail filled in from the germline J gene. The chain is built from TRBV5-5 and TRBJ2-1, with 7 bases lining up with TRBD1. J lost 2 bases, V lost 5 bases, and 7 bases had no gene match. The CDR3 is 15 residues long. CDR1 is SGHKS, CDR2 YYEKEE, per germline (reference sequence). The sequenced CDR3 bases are TGTGCCAGCAGAGGGACAGACCAAGCCTACAATGAG. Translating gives CASRGTDQAYNE. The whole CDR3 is CASRGTDQAYNEQFF.

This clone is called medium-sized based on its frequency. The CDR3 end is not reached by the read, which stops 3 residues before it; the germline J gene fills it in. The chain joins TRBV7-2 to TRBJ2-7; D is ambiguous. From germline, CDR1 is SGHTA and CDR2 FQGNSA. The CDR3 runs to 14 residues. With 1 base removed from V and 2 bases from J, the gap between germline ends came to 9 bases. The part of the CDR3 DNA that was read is TGTGCCAGCAGCTTAGGGCAATCCACCTACGAG. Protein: CASSLGQSTYE. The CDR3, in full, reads CASSLGQSTYEQYF. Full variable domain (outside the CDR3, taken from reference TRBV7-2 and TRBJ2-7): GAGVSQSPSNKVTEKGKDVELRCDPISGHTALYWYRQSLGQGLEFLIYFQGNSAPDKSGLPSDRFSAERTGGSVSTLTIQRTQQEDSAVYLCASSLGQSTYEQYFGPGTRLTVT.

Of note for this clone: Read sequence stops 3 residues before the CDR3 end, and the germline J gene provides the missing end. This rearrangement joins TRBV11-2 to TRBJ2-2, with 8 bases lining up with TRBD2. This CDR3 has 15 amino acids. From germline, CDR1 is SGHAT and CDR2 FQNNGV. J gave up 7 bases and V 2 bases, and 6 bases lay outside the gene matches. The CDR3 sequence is CASSLISGAIGELFF. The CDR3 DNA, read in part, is TGTGCCAGCAGCTTAATTAGCGGGGCGATCGGGGAG. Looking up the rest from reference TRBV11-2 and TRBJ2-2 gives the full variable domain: EAGVAQSPRYKIIEKRQSVAFWCNPISGHATLYWYQQILGQGPKLLIQFQNNGVVDDSQLPKDRFSAERLKGVDSTLKIQPAKLEDSAVYLCASSLISGAIGELFFGEGSRLTVL.

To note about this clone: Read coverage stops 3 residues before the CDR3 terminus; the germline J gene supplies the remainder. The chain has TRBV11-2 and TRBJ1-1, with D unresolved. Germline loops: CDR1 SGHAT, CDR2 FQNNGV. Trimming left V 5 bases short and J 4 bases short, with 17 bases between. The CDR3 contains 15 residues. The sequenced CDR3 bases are TGTGCCAGCAGCAACCAATACGGCGGCGTCACTGAA. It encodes CASSNQYGGVTE. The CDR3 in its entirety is CASSNQYGGVTEAFF.